This TCR beta chain was documented in a study of blood T cell repertoires in COVID-19. The overall study: Acute and convalescent COVID-19 samples came from the United States, Italy and Spain.

Profiled with immunoSEQ multiplex PCR; TCRdb holds only in-frame clones, not every one. The table includes roughly 320,000 clones, about 88% detected once. The germline CDR1 and CDR2 sequences are MNHEY and SVGAGI. V was clipped by 6 bases and J by 3 bases, with 11 bases between them. There are 13 residues in the CDR3. The chain combines TRBV6-5 with TRBJ1-1, with a weak D call TRBD1 (5 bases). The sample consisted of peripheral blood. The source of this sequence is a man in his 70s with acute or convalescent COVID-19. CDR3 bases: TGTGCCAGCAGGCTGACAGCTTACACTGAAGCTTTCTTT. It yields the protein CASRLTAYTEAFF.